The 25 T cell receptor beta chains below were found in one sample sequenced in a study of T cell repertoires in cytomegalovirus infection. TCRdb reprocessed the reads via MiXCR and lists one record per CDR3 protein. There are more than 85,000 distinct CDR3 sequences in the sample; around 29% occur only once, and about 81% lies in the top ten. For these TCRs, the target antigens are not known. The material sequenced was CD8+ T cells from cultured PBMCs, taken from culture after CMV antigen stimulation. These receptors were obtained from a human donor in good health (CMV status not recorded). Some clones in this sample may be carry-over from other donors' samples.

The rearrangement joins TRBV5-5 to TRBJ2-2; D is undetermined. This CDR3 contains 15 residues. Trimming stripped 4 bases from V and 1 base from J, with 11 bases between. CDR1 is SGHKS and CDR2 is YYEKEE in the germline V gene (reference sequence). The CDR3 spells CASSLNKMNTGELFF. CDR3 DNA sequence: TGTGCCAGCAGCCTAAACAAAATGAACACCGGGGAGCTGTTTTTT. The complete variable domain, with remaining parts taken from reference TRBV5-5 and TRBJ2-2, reads DAGVTQSPTHLIKTRGQQVTLRCSPISGHKSVSWYQQVLGQGPQFIFQYYEKEERGRGNFPDRFSARQFPNYSSELNVNALLLGDSALYLCASSLNKMNTGELFFGEGSRLTVL.

This clonotype was counted between two and nine times. The CDR3 protein is CASSQSVGRTYNEQFF. The CDR3 nucleotides read TGCGCCAGCAGCCAGTCAGTGGGGCGCACCTACAATGAGCAGTTCTTC. The chain recombines TRBV4-1 with TRBJ2-1; D may be TRBD1 (5 bases). The CDR3 has 16 amino acids. From germline, CDR1 is MGHRA and CDR2 YSYEKL. V shed 3 bases and J shed 2 bases, with 14 bases lying between them.

Here the CDR3 DNA reads TGTGCCAGCAGTTATGACAGGAGGCCAGATACGCAGTATTTT. The encoded protein is CASSYDRRPDTQYF. This sequence joins TRBV6-1 and TRBJ2-3, with D perhaps matching TRBD1 (6 bases). From germline, CDR1 is MNHNS and CDR2 SASEGT. The CDR3 has 14 residues. Between the trimmed V and J ends, which lost 5 bases and 4 bases, there was a span of 13 bases.

This clonotype occurred a few times. The chain employs TRBV6-5 and TRBJ2-3; D call uncertain. V dropped 4 bases and J dropped 3 bases, with 11 bases sitting between them. This CDR3 has 14 amino acids. Germline CDR1 and CDR2: MNHEY and SVGAGI. CDR3 region: CASSFRLETDTQYF. The CDR3 nucleotides are TGTGCCAGCAGTTTTAGGCTAGAGACAGATACGCAGTATTTT.

This clonotype was detected only a few times. The chain joins TRBV18 to TRBJ1-6; D call uncertain. Germline values: CDR1 KGHSH, CDR2 LQKENI. This CDR3 spans 16 amino acids. Trimming stripped 3 bases from V and 0 bases from J, with 9 bases between. CDR3: CASSPTGGSYNSPLHF. CDR3 bases: TGTGCCAGCTCACCGACGGGAGGCTCCTATAATTCACCCCTCCACTTT.

This chain uses TRBV3-1 with TRBJ1-1; the D gene is possibly TRBD1 (6 bases). Trimming left V 4 bases short and J 4 bases short, with 16 bases between. CDR3 length: 15 amino acids. The germline V gene encodes CDR1 LGHDT and CDR2 YNNKEL (reference sequence). The CDR3 region is CASSPRGTGITEAFF. In DNA, the CDR3 is TGTGCCAGCAGCCCCCGCGGTACAGGGATCACTGAAGCTTTCTTT.

This clonotype was seen many times. The chain employs TRBV4-1 and TRBJ2-3; 10 nucleotides line up with TRBD1. This CDR3 has 16 amino acids. The germline V gene has CDR1 MGHRA and CDR2 YSYEKL. J gave up 3 bases and V 3 bases, and 6 bases lay outside the gene matches. The CDR3 DNA reads as TGCGCCAGCAGCCAGAGGGACAGGGGCCTTACAGATACGCAGTATTTT. It yields the protein CASSQRDRGLTDTQYF.

This clonotype has only one observation. The V gene is TRBV27, the J gene TRBJ1-2; the D is unclear. V gave up 6 bases and J gave up 3 bases, with 11 bases separating them. CDR1 is MNHEY and CDR2 is SMNVEV in the germline V gene (reference sequence). The CDR3 runs 13 residues. CDR3 protein: CASSPGLDYGYTF. CDR3 sequence (DNA): TGTGCCAGCAGCCCCGGGCTGGACTATGGCTACACCTTC.

This clonotype occurred a few times. CDR3 in amino acids: CASSLWRSNSPLHF. The CDR3 DNA reads TGTGCCAGCAGCCTCTGGCGTTCGAATTCACCCCTCCACTTT. V gene TRBV7-4 combines with J gene TRBJ1-6; no definite D call. The CDR3 runs to 14 residues. Germline assignment: CDR1 SGHVT and CDR2 SQSDAQ. Trimming took 5 bases from V and 7 from J, leaving 12 bases between them.

V is TRBV6-1 and J is TRBJ2-2; a possible D gene is TRBD2 (5 bases). Germline V gene sequence: CDR1 MNHNS, CDR2 SASEGT. The CDR3 runs 14 residues. The V end lost 7 bases, the J end lost 2 bases, and 11 bases lay between the germline ends. The CDR3 sequence is CASTDGDNTGELFF. DNA of the CDR3: TGTGCCAGCACTGACGGGGATAACACCGGGGAGCTGTTTTTT.

The CDR3 nucleotides are TGTGCCAGCAGTTACTCCCACGGGGGGGCTGGCAATGAGCAGTTCTTC. Encoded protein: CASSYSHGGAGNEQFF. V gene TRBV6-5 combines with J gene TRBJ2-1, with 8 bases that match TRBD2. CDR3 length: 16 amino acids. Germline V CDR1 and CDR2: MNHEY, SVGAGI. V lost 0 bases and J lost 6; bases outside the gene matches: 7.

V and J are TRBV6-2 or TRBV6-3 and TRBJ1-1; no clear D gene. The V end was cut by 6 bases, the J end by 3 bases, with 14 bases between. This CDR3 comprises 14 residues. Looked up from germline, CDR1 is MNHEY and CDR2 is SVGEGT. The CDR3 protein is CASSRDGGHTEAFF. The CDR3, as DNA: TGTGCCAGCAGCCGTGACGGAGGGCACACTGAAGCTTTCTTT.

The gene calls are TRBV7-4 and TRBJ1-5; tentative D call: TRBD1 (6 bases). Germline V CDR1 and CDR2: SGHVT, SQSDAQ. Trimming took off 5 bases at V and 0 bases at J, with 11 bases between the two ends. This CDR3 is built from 15 residues. The CDR3 DNA is TGTGCCAGCAGCCCCGGGACACATAGCAATCAGCCCCAGCATTTT. Its protein is CASSPGTHSNQPQHF.

The J gene is TRBJ2-2, the V gene TRBV15; 7 bases map to TRBD2. Germline loops: CDR1 LNHNV, CDR2 YYDKDF (reference sequence). Germline trimming cut 1 base from V and 3 bases from J; bases unmatched to any gene: 8. The CDR3 loop spans 17 amino acids. CDR3 DNA: TGTGCCACCAGCAGAGCGGGCGGGGGAAAATACACCGGGGAGCTGTTTTTT. Its translation is CATSRAGGGKYTGELFF.

V is TRBV7-9 and J is TRBJ1-6; weak D call: TRBD1 (6 bases). Trimming pared 5 bases from V and 10 bases from J, leaving 24 bases between. This CDR3 has 17 amino acids. CDR1 is SEHNR and CDR2 is FQNEAQ in the germline V gene (reference sequence). CDR3 residues: CASSDHSLAGASSPLHF. CDR3 coding DNA: TGTGCCAGCAGCGACCACTCACTAGCGGGGGCGAGCTCACCCCTCCACTTT. The variable domain in full, with the rest retrieved from reference TRBV7-9 and TRBJ1-6, is DTGVSQNPRHKITKRGQNVTFRCDPISEHNRLYWYRQTLGQGPEFLTYFQNEAQLEKSRLLSDRFSAERPKGSFSTLEIQRTEQGDSAMYLCASSDHSLAGASSPLHFGNGTRLTVT.

This clonotype occurred many times. CDR3 loop: CASSLGRVEPGSTF. As DNA, the CDR3 is TGTGCCAGCAGCCTCGGACGGGTAGAACCAGGGAGCACCTTC. J is TRBJ1-2 and V is TRBV7-8, with D tentatively TRBD1 (5 bases). V lost 5 bases and J lost 13, with 23 bases in between. Germline V gene data show CDR1 as SGHVS and CDR2 as FQNEAQ. The CDR3 has 14 amino acids.

This clonotype was recorded at least ten times. This chain links TRBV7-2 with TRBJ2-5; tentatively, D is TRBD2 (7 bases). The CDR3 extends over 16 amino acids. Trimming cost V 5 bases and J 2 bases, with 18 bases left between them. In germline, CDR1 is SGHTA, CDR2 FQGNSA. For the CDR3, the DNA is TGTGCCAGCAGCCCCGAACTAGGGGGGGGACAAGAGACCCAGTACTTC. It yields the protein CASSPELGGGQETQYF.

This clonotype was found many times. The chain combines TRBV7-9 with TRBJ2-7, with D possibly matching TRBD2 (5 bases). The V gene's germline CDR1 is SEHNR and CDR2 FQNEAQ (reference sequence). Trimming took off 4 bases at V and 6 bases at J, with 19 bases between the two ends. The CDR3 is 15 residues long. The CDR3 DNA reads as TGTGCCAGCAGCTCTAGGATCCCCGGCGAGGGCGAGCAGTACTTC. It codes for CASSSRIPGEGEQYF.

This clonotype appeared a few times. This sequence joins TRBV28 and TRBJ1-6, with D possibly being TRBD1 (5 bases). V lost 6 bases, J lost 9 bases, and 18 bases lay in between. Per germline, CDR1 MDHEN and CDR2 SYDVKM. The CDR3 sequence is 15 residues long. The DNA for the CDR3 is TGTGCCAGCAGCTCACGCAGGGAAATCTCTTCACCCCTCCACTTT. Translating it yields CASSSRREISSPLHF.

This clonotype was found many times. The chain couples TRBV7-2 to TRBJ1-5, with D possibly matching TRBD1 (5 bases). Trimming shortened V by 1 base and J by 6 bases, and 16 bases separated the two germline ends. This CDR3 is built from 16 residues. Germline CDR1 SGHTA, CDR2 FQGNSA. CDR3 in DNA: TGTGCCAGCAGCTTAGAGGGTGGGGCGCGGGGTCAGCCCCAGCATTTT. Its translation is CASSLEGGARGQPQHF.

V usage is TRBV27 and J usage is TRBJ2-7; 9 bases map to TRBD1. The CDR3 has 15 amino acids. Trimming took 4 bases from V and 4 from J; bases not matched to a gene: 8. CDR1 and CDR2 from the germline V gene are MNHEY and SMNVEV (reference sequence). CDR3 DNA sequence: TGTGCCAGCAGTTCCCCGGGACAGGGAAGATACGAGCAGTACTTC. The encoded protein is CASSSPGQGRYEQYF.

This chain joins TRBV6-1 and TRBJ2-7, with 12 bases that match TRBD1. The CDR3 sequence is 14 residues long. Germline CDR1 is MNHNS and CDR2 is SASEGT. Losses at the gene ends were 9 bases for V and 5 bases for J; bases not matched to a gene: 8. CDR3 DNA: TGTGCCAGGGAACCCGGGACAGGGGGCGACGAGCAGTACTTC. Translation: CAREPGTGGDEQYF.

The chain has TRBV2 and TRBJ1-6; 9 bases match TRBD1. V was pared by 6 bases and J by 6 bases, with 6 bases of the junction left unmatched. CDR1 is SNHLY and CDR2 is FYNNEI in the germline V gene. CDR3 length: 15 residues. CDR3 DNA sequence: TGTGCCAGCAGGATGGGACAGGGAGGTAATTCACCCCTCCACTTT. It yields the protein CASRMGQGGNSPLHF.

This clonotype occurred many times. The CDR3 DNA follows: TGTGCCAGCAGCTTGGGCACTGAAGCTTTCTTT. It codes for CASSLGTEAFF. The V and J genes are TRBV12-3 or TRBV12-4 and TRBJ1-1, with D uncertain. The CDR3 is made up of 11 amino acids. V lost 6 bases to trimming and J lost 4 bases, with 6 bases between them.

This clonotype was picked up many times. The V call is TRBV7-2, the J call TRBJ2-7; weak D call: TRBD2 (5 bases). Trimming took 3 bases from V and 3 from J, leaving 9 bases between them. The germline V gene encodes CDR1 SGHTA and CDR2 FQGNSA. CDR3 length: 13 amino acids. CDR3 residues: CASSFSGIYEQYF. The CDR3, as DNA: TGTGCCAGCAGCTTTTCCGGGATCTACGAGCAGTACTTC. Variable domain in full (rest from reference TRBV7-2 and TRBJ2-7): GAGVSQSPSNKVTEKGKDVELRCDPISGHTALYWYRQSLGQGLEFLIYFQGNSAPDKSGLPSDRFSAERTGGSVSTLTIQRTQQEDSAVYLCASSFSGIYEQYFGPGTRLTVT.